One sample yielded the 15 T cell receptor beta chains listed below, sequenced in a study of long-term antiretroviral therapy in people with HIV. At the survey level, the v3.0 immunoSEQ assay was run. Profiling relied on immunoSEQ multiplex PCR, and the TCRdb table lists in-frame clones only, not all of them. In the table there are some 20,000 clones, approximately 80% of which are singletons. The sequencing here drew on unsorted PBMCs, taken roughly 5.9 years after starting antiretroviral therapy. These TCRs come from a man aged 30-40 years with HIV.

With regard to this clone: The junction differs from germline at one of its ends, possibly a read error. CDR3 nucleotide sequence: TGTGCCAGCTGGGTGGGTGGTGGAGACACCATATATTTT. This encodes CASWVGGGDTIYF. The V call is TRBV6-6, the J call TRBJ1-3, with unresolved D. The CDR3 is 13 amino acids. The germline V gene has CDR1 MNHNY and CDR2 SVGAGI (reference sequence).

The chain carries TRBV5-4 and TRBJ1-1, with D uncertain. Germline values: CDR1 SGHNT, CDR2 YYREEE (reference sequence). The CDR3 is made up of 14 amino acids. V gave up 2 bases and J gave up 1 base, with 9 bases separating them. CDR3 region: CASSFLTGNTEAFF. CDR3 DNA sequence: TGTGCCAGCAGCTTCTTGACGGGGAACACTGAAGCTTTCTTT.

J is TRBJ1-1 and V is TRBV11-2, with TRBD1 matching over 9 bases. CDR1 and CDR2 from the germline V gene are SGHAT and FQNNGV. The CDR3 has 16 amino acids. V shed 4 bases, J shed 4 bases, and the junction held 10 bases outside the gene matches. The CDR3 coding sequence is TGTGCCAGCAGCTGGGGATCCTTGGACAGGGGCACTGAAGCTTTCTTT. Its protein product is CASSWGSLDRGTEAFF.

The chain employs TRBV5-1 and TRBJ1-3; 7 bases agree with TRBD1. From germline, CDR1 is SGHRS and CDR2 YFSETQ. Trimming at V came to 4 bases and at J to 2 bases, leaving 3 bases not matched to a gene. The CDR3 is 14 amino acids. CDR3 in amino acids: CASSPGTAGNTIYF. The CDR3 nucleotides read TGCGCCAGCAGCCCCGGGACAGCTGGAAACACCATATATTTT.

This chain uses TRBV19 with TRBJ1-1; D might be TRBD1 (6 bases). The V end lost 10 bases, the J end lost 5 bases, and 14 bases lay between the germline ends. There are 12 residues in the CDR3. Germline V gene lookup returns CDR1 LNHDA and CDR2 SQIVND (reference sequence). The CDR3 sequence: CATTTGRTEAFF. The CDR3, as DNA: TGTGCCACCACAACAGGGAGAACTGAAGCTTTCTTT.

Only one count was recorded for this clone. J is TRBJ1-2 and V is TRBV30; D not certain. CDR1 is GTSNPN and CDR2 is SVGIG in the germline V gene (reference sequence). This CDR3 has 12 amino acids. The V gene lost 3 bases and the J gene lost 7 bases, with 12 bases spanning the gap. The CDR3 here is CAWRHKSAGYTF. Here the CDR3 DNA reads TGTGCCTGGAGACACAAAAGTGCTGGCTACACCTTC.

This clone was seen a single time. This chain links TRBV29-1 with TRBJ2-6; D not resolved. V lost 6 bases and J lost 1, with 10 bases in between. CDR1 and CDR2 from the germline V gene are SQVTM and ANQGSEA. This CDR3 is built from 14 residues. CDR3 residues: CSVKDWSGANVLTF. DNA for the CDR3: TGCAGCGTAAAAGACTGGTCTGGGGCCAACGTCCTGACTTTC.

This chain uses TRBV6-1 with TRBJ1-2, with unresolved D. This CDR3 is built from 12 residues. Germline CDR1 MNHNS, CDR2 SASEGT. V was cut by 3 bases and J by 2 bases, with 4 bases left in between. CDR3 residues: CASSEGNYGYTF. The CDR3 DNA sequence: TGTGCCAGCAGTGAGGGGAACTATGGCTACACCTTC.

The CDR3 DNA sequence: TGTGCCAGCAAGGGACAGGAGACGGACATTCAGTACTTC. It encodes CASKGQETDIQYF. The chain has TRBV28 and TRBJ2-4; 8 nucleotides match TRBD1. J was trimmed by 8 bases and V by 7 bases; bases with no gene match: 7. Germline V gene data show CDR1 as MDHEN and CDR2 as SYDVKM. There are 13 residues in the CDR3.

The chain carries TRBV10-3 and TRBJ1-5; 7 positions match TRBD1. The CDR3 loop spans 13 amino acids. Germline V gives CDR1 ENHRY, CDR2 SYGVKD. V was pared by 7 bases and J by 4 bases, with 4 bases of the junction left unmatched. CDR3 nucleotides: TGTGCCATCACCAAGGACAGGAATCAGCCCCAGCATTTT. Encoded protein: CAITKDRNQPQHF.

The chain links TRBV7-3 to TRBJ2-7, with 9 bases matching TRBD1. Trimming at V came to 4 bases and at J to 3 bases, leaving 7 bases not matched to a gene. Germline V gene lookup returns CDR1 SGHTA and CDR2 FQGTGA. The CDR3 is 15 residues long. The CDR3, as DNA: TGTGCCAGCAGCTCTAACAGGGGGCGCGACTACGAGCAGTACTTC. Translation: CASSSNRGRDYEQYF.

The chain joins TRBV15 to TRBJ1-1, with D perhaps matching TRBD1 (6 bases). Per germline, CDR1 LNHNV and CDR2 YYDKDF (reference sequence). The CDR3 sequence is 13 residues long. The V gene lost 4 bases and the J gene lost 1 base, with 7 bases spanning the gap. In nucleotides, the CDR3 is TGTGCCACCAGCACGGACAGGAACACTGAAGCTTTCTTT. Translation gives CATSTDRNTEAFF.

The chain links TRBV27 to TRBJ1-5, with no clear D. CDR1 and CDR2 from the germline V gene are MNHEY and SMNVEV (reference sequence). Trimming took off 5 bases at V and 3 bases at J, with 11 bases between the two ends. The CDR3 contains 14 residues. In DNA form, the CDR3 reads TGTGCCAGCAGTAGGTGGGGTAACAATCAGCCCCAGCATTTT. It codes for CASSRWGNNQPQHF.

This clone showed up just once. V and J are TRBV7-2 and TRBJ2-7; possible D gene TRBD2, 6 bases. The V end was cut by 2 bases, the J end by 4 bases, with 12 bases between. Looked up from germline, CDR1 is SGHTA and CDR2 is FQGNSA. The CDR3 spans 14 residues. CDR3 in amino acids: CASSLIRGKYEQYF. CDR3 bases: TGTGCCAGCAGCTTAATCCGCGGGAAATACGAGCAGTACTTC.

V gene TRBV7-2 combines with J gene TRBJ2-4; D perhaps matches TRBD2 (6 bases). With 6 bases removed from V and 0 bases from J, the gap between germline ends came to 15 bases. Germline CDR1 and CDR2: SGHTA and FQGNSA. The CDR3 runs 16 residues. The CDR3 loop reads CASSFQGGIAKNIQYF. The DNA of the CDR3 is TGTGCCAGCAGTTTTCAGGGAGGAATAGCCAAAAACATTCAGTACTTC.